A selection of T cell receptor beta chains follows, all from one sample in a study of TIL therapy for anti-PD-1-resistant metastatic lung cancer. Only in-frame clones appear in the TCRdb table, and some are missing; sequencing was by immunoSEQ multiplex PCR. This sample has 45,000 to 60,000 clones, with approximately 70% found just once. The source was tumor tissue, collected at baseline. These receptors came from a person between 30 and 80 years old with non-small cell lung cancer. CDR3s include the opening cysteine and the closing phenylalanine or tryptophan. Fields, in order: CDR3 length, V gene, clone size, J gene, D gene, CDR3 DNA, CDR3 protein. The D gene is left open where the match is weak. Some rows mark clone size as missing; the rest say once, few, many or name a class of expanded clone.

CDR3 length: 17; V gene: TRBV13; clone size: .; J gene: TRBJ2-5; D gene: TRBD2; CDR3 DNA: TGTGCCAGCAGCATAGGGCGACTAGCGGGAGGAGGGGAGACCCAGTACTTC; CDR3 protein: CASSIGRLAGGGETQYF
CDR3 length: 13; V gene: TRBV10-1; clone size: .; J gene: TRBJ1-1; D gene: .; CDR3 DNA: TGCGCCAGCAGCTACGCCGGGAACACTGAAGCTTTCTTT; CDR3 protein: CASSYAGNTEAFF
CDR3 length: 16; V gene: TRBV9; clone size: .; J gene: TRBJ2-2; D gene: .; CDR3 DNA: TGTGCCAGCAGCGTGGACAGTGTTGTTGGCACCGGGGAGCTGTTTTTT; CDR3 protein: CASSVDSVVGTGELFF
CDR3 length: 14; V gene: TRBV2; clone size: .; J gene: TRBJ1-6; D gene: TRBD1; CDR3 DNA: TGTGCCAGCAGGGCGACAGGGAGTAATTCACCCCTCCACTTT; CDR3 protein: CASRATGSNSPLHF
CDR3 length: 12; V gene: TRBV6-5; clone size: few; J gene: TRBJ1-5; D gene: .; CDR3 DNA: TGTGCCAGCAGTTACTCCGGTCAGCCCCAGCATTTT; CDR3 protein: CASSYSGQPQHF
CDR3 length: 15; V gene: TRBV28; clone size: .; J gene: TRBJ1-1; D gene: .; CDR3 DNA: TGTGCCAGCAGTTTAGTCCACGGAATGAACACTGAAGCTTTCTTT; CDR3 protein: CASSLVHGMNTEAFF
CDR3 length: 15; V gene: TRBV9; clone size: .; J gene: TRBJ2-1; D gene: TRBD1; CDR3 DNA: TGTGCCAGCAGCGCATTGGGACAGGGGTACAATGAGCAGTTCTTC; CDR3 protein: CASSALGQGYNEQFF
CDR3 length: 14; V gene: TRBV5-6; clone size: .; J gene: TRBJ1-1; D gene: .; CDR3 DNA: TGTGCCAGCAGCTTGAGGGCAATGAACACTGAAGCTTTCTTT; CDR3 protein: CASSLRAMNTEAFF
CDR3 length: 14; V gene: TRBV6-6; clone size: few; J gene: TRBJ1-2; D gene: TRBD1; CDR3 DNA: TGTGCCAGCAGTTTAGGACAGGGGGTCTATGGCTACACCTTC; CDR3 protein: CASSLGQGVYGYTF
CDR3 length: 16; V gene: TRBV7-6; clone size: .; J gene: TRBJ2-3; D gene: .; CDR3 DNA: TGTGCCAGCAGCTTAGGAACAGGGTTTAGGTCAGATACGCAGTATTTT; CDR3 protein: CASSLGTGFRSDTQYF